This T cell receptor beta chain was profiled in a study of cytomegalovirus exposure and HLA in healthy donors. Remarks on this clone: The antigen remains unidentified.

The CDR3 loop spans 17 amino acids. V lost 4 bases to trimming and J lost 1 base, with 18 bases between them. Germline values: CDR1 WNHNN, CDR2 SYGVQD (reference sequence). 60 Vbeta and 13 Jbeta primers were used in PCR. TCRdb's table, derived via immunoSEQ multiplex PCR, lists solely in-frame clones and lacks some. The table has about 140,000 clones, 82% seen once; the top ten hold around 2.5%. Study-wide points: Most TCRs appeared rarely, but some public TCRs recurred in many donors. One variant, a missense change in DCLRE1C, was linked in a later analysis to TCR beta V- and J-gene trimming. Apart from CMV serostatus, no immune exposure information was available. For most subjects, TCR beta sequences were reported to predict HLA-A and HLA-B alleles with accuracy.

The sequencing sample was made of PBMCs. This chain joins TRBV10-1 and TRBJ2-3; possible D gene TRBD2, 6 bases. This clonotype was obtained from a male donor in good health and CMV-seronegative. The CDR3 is CASSAVIGGLGTDTQYF. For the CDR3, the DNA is TGCGCCAGCAGTGCGGTAATTGGAGGGTTAGGCACAGATACGCAGTATTTT.